This TCR beta chain was recorded in a study of radiotherapy plus CTLA-4 blockade in lung cancer. People whose metastatic non-small-cell lung cancer was chemo-refractory got focal radiation along with CTLA-4 blockade by ipilimumab. Trimming took 1 base from V and 2 from J; bases not matched to a gene: 2. The CDR3 length is 15 residues. Germline V lookup: CDR1 SGHRS, CDR2 YFSETQ. TCRdb keeps only in-frame clones here, not all; method: immunoSEQ multiplex PCR. Of around 43,000 clones listed, 60% to 80% are singletons. The TCR sequence derives from a human donor with non-small cell lung cancer who had stable disease on radiotherapy plus ipilimumab. Here the sequenced sample was peripheral blood, taken from a patient treated with radiotherapy plus ipilimumab. V usage is TRBV5-1 and J usage is TRBJ2-5; 10 nucleotides line up with TRBD1. The CDR3 protein is CASSLWGQGQETQYF. CDR3 coding DNA: TGCGCCAGCAGCTTGTGGGGACAGGGGCAAGAGACCCAGTACTTC.